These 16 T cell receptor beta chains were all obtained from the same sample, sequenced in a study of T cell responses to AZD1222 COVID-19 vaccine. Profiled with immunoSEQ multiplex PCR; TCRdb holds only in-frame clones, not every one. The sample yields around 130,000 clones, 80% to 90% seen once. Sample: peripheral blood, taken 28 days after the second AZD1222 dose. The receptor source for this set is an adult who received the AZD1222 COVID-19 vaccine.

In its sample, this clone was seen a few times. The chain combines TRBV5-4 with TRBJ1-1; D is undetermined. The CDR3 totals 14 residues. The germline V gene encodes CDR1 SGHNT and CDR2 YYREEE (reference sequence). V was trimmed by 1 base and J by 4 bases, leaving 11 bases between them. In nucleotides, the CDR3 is TGTGCCAGCAGCTTGAACGGGTGGGGCACTGAAGCTTTCTTT. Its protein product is CASSLNGWGTEAFF.

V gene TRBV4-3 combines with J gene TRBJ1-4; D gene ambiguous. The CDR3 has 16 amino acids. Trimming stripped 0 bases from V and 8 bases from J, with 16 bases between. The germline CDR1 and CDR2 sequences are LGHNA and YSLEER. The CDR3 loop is CASSQDRPAIAEKLFF. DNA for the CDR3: TGCGCCAGCAGCCAAGATCGTCCAGCGATTGCGGAAAAACTGTTTTTT.

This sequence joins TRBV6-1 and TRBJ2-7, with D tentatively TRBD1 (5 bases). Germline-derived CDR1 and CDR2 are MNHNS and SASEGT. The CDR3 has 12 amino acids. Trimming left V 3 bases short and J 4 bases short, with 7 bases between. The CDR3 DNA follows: TGTGCCAGCAGTGAGAAGGGGTACGAGCAGTACTTC. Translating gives CASSEKGYEQYF.

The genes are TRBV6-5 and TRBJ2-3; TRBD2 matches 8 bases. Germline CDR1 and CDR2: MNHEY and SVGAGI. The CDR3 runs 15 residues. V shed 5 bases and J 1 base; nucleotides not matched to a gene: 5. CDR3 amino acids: CASSTRRGGTDTQYF. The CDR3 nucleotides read TGTGCCAGCAGTACGAGGCGGGGGGGCACAGATACGCAGTATTTT.

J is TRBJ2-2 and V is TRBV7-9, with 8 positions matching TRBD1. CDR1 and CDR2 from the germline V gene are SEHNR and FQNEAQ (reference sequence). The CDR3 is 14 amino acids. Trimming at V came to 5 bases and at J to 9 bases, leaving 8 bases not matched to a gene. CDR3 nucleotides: TGTGCCAGCAGCACACAGGGGGACGGCTGGGAGCTGTTTTTT. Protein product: CASSTQGDGWELFF.

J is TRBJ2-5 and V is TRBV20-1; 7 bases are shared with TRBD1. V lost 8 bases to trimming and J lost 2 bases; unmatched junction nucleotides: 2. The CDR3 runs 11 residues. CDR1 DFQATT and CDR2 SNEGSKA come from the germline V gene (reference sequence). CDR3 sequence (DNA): TGCAGTCCGGGACAGCAAGAGACCCAGTACTTC. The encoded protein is CSPGQQETQYF.

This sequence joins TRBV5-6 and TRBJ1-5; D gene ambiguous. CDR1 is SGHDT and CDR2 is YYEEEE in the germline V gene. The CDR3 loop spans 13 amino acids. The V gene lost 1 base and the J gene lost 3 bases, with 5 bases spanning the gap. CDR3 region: CASSLWYNQPQHF. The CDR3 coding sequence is TGTGCCAGCAGCTTGTGGTACAATCAGCCCCAGCATTTT. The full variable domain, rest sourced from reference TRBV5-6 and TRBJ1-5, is DAGVTQSPTHLIKTRGQQVTLRCSPKSGHDTVSWYQQALGQGPQFIFQYYEEEERQRGNFPDRFSGHQFPNYSSELNVNALLLGDSALYLCASSLWYNQPQHFGDGTRLSIL.

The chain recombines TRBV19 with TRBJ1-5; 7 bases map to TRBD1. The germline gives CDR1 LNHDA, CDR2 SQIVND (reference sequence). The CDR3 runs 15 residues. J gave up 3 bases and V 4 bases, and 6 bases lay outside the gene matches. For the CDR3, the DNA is TGTGCCAGTAGTACAGACAGGGCCCTCAATCAGCCCCAGCATTTT. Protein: CASSTDRALNQPQHF.

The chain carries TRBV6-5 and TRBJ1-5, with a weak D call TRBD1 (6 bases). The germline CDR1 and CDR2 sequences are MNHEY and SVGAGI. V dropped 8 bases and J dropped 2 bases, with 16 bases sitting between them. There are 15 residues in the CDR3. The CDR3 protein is CASGEGGLRNQPQHF. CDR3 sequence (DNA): TGTGCCAGCGGGGAGGGGGGTCTACGCAATCAGCCCCAGCATTTT.

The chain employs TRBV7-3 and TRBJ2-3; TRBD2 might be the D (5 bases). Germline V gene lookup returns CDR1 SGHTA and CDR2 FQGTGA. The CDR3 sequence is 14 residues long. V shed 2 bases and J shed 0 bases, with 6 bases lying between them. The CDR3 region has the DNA TGTGCCAGCAGCTTAGACTATAGCACAGATACGCAGTATTTT. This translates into CASSLDYSTDTQYF.

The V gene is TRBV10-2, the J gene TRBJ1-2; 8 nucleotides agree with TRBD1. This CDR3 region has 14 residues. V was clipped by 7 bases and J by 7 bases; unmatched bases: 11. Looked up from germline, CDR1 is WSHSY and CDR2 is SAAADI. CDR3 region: CASNAQTGEGGYTF. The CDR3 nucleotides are TGCGCCAGCAACGCACAGACAGGGGAGGGTGGCTACACCTTC.

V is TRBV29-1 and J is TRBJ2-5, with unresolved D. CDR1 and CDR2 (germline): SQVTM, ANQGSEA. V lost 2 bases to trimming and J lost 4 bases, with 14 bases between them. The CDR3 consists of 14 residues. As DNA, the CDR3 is TGCAGCGTTGAAATCGCCGGCGGTGGAGAGACCCAGTACTTC. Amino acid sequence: CSVEIAGGGETQYF.

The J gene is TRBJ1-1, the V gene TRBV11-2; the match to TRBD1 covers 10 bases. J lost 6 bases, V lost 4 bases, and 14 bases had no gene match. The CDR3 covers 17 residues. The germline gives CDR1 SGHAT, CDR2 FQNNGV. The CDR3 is CASSSQRPGQGYAEAFF. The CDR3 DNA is TGTGCCAGCAGCTCCCAGCGCCCGGGACAGGGGTACGCTGAAGCTTTCTTT.

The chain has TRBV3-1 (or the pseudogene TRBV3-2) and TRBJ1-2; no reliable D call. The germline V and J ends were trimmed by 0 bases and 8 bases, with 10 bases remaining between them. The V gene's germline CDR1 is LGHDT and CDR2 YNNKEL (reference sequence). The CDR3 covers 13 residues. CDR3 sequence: CASSQDGGYGYTF. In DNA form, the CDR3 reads TGTGCCAGCAGCCAAGATGGCGGGTACGGCTACACCTTC.

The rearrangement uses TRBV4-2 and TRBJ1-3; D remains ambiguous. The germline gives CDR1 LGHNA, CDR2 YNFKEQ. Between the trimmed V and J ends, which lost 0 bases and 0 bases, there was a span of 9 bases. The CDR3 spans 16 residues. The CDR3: CASSQDGHLSGNTIYF. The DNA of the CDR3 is TGTGCCAGCAGCCAAGATGGGCACCTCTCTGGAAACACCATATATTTT.

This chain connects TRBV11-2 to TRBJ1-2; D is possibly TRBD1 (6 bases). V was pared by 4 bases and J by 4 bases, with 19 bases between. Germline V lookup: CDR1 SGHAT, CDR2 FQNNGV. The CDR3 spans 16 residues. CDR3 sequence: CASSSPQGPNFYGYTF. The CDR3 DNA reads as TGTGCCAGCAGCTCACCTCAGGGGCCGAACTTCTATGGCTACACCTTC.